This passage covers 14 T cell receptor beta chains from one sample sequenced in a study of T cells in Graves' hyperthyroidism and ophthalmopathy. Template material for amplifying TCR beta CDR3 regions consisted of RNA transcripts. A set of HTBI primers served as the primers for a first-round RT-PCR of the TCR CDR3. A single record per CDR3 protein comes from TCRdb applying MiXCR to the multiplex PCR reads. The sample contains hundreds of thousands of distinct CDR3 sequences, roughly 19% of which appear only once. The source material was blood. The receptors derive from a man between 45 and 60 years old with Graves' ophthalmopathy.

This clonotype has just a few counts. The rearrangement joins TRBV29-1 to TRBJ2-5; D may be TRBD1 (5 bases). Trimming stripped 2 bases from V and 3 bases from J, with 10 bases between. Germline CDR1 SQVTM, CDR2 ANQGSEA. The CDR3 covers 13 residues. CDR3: CSVETGHKETQYF. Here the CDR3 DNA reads TGCAGCGTTGAAACCGGACACAAAGAGACCCAGTACTTC.

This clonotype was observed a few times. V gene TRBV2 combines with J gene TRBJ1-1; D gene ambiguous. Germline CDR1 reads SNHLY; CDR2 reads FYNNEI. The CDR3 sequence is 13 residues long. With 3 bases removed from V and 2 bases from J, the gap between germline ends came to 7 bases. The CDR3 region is CASSDLDNTEAFF. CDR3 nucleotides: TGTGCCAGCAGTGATCTGGACAACACTGAAGCTTTCTTT.

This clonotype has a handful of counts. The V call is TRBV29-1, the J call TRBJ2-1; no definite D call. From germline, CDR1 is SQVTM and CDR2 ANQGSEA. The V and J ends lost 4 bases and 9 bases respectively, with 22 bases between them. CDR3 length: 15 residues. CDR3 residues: CSVGKDAIYTGEQFF. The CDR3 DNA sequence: TGCAGCGTTGGGAAGGACGCGATTTATACCGGTGAGCAGTTCTTC.

The CDR3 DNA reads as TGTGCCACCAGTGATAGCTTCCCGCCCTATGGCTACACCTTC. Its protein is CATSDSFPPYGYTF. The rearrangement uses TRBV24-1 and TRBJ1-2, with D unclear. The CDR3 is 14 residues long. Trimming stripped 3 bases from V and 4 bases from J, with 11 bases between. Germline CDR1 and CDR2: KGHDR and SFDVKD.

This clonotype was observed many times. The CDR3 protein is CAWAGIYGYTF. The CDR3, as DNA: TGTGCCTGGGCCGGGATCTATGGCTACACCTTC. V usage is TRBV30 and J usage is TRBJ1-2; D remains ambiguous. Germline V gives CDR1 GTSNPN, CDR2 SVGIG (reference sequence). V shed 5 bases and J shed 4 bases, with 8 bases lying between them. The CDR3 extends over 11 amino acids.

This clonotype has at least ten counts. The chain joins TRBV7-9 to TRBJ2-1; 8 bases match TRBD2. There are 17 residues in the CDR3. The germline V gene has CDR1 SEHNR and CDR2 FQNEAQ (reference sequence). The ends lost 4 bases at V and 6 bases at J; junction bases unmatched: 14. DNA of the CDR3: TGTGCCAGCAGCTCCCAAGGGAGCCTAGCGGGCCTCAATGAGCAGTTCTTC. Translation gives CASSSQGSLAGLNEQFF.

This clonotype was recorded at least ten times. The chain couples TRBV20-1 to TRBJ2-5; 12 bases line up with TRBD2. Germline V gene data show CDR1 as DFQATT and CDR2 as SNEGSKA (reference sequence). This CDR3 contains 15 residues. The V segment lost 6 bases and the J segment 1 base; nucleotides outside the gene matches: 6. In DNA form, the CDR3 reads TGCAGTGCCACTAGCGGGGGGCCAACCCAAGAGACCCAGTACTTC. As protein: CSATSGGPTQETQYF.

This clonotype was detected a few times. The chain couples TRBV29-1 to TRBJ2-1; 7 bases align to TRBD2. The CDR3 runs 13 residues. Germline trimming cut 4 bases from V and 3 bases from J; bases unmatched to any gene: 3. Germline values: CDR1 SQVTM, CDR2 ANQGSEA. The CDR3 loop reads CSVGERDYNEQFF. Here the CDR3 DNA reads TGCAGCGTTGGGGAGCGGGACTACAATGAGCAGTTCTTC.

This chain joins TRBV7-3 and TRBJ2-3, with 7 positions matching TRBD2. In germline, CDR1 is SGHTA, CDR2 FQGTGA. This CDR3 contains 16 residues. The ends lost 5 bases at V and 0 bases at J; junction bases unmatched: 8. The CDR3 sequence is CASSGGTTTSTDTQYF. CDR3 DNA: TGTGCCAGCAGCGGTGGGACTACCACTAGCACAGATACGCAGTATTTT.

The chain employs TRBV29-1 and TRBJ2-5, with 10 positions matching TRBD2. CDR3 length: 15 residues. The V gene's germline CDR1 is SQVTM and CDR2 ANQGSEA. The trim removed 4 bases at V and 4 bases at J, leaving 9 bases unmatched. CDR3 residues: CSVALLAGLGETQYF. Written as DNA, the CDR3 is TGCAGCGTTGCACTACTAGCGGGACTTGGAGAGACCCAGTACTTC.

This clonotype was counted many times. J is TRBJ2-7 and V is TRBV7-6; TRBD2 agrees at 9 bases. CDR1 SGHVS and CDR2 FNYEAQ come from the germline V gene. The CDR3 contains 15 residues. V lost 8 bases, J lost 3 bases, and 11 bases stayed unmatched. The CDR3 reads CASAGGAAPGYEQYF. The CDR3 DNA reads TGTGCCAGCGCGGGGGGGGCCGCCCCGGGCTACGAGCAGTACTTC.

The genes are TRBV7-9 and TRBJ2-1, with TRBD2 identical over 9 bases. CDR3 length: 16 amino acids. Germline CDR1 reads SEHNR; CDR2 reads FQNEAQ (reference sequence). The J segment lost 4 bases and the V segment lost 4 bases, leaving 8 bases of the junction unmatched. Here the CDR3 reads CASSSWRREGYNEQFF. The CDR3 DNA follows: TGTGCCAGCAGCTCTTGGAGGCGGGAGGGTTACAATGAGCAGTTCTTC.

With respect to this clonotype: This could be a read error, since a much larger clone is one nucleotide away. CDR3 DNA sequence: TGTGCCAGCAGCTTAGAAACATGCATGGCCTACGAGCAGTACTTC. The encoded protein is CASSLETCMAYEQYF. The chain links TRBV7-2 to TRBJ2-7; no reliable D call. CDR1 is SGHTA, CDR2 FQGNSA, per germline. The CDR3 length is 15 residues. V was cut by 1 base and J by 2 bases, with 12 bases left in between.

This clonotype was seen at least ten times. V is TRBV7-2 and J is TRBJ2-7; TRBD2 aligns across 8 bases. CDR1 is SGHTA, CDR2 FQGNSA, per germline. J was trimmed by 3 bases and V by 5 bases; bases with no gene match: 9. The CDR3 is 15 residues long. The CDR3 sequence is CASSPFRTSNYEQYF. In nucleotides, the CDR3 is TGTGCCAGCAGCCCCTTTAGGACTAGCAACTACGAGCAGTACTTC.